These T cell receptor beta chains were read from a single sample in a study of shared clonotypes between healthy human individuals. Profiling relied on immunoSEQ multiplex PCR, and the TCRdb table lists in-frame clones only, not all of them. The top ten hold around 13% of the sample, which has 400,000 to 600,000 clones, approximately 79% seen once. The sample consisted of PBMCs. The receptor source for this set is a woman between 35 and 50 years old in good health. Some clones in this sample may be carry-over from other donors' samples. Both conserved end residues are part of each CDR3. The D gene is left open where the match is weak. Clone size is not always given. Where it is, it says once, few, many or a class for expanded clones.

clone_size	d_call	v_call	j_call	cdr3_aa	cdr3_nt
-	TRBD1	TRBV7-2	TRBJ2-7	CASSGQGGSYEQYF	TGTGCCAGCAGCGGACAGGGTGGTTCCTACGAGCAGTACTTC
-	TRBD1	TRBV6-5	TRBJ1-4	CASRNDRALEKLFF	TGTGCCAGCAGGAACGACAGGGCCCTCGAAAAACTGTTTTTT
-	-	TRBV5-1	TRBJ2-7	CASSLGASGSYEQYF	TGCGCCAGCAGCTTGGGGGCCAGCGGGTCCTACGAGCAGTACTTC
once	-	TRBV5-4	TRBJ2-7	CASSELGASYYEQYF	TGTGCCAGCAGCGAGTTGGGAGCTAGCTACTACGAGCAGTACTTC
-	-	TRBV7-2	TRBJ2-4	CASRLGGAKNIQYF	TGTGCCAGCAGGTTGGGGGGAGCCAAAAACATTCAGTACTTC
-	TRBD2	TRBV11-2	TRBJ2-2	CASSSLLAGGTGELFF	TGTGCCAGCAGCTCCCTACTAGCGGGAGGAACCGGGGAGCTGTTTTTT
-	-	TRBV6-6	TRBJ1-3	CASRGWAGNTIYF	TGTGCCAGCAGGGGGTGGGCTGGAAACACCATATATTTT
many	-	TRBV2	TRBJ2-7	CASSEAGYSYEQYF	TGTGCCAGCAGTGAGGCAGGTTATTCCTACGAGCAGTACTTC
-	TRBD1	TRBV28	TRBJ2-5	CASSTRQGARETQYF	TGTGCCAGCAGTACGCGACAGGGGGCTAGGGAGACCCAGTACTTC
-	TRBD2	TRBV9	TRBJ2-1	CASGVTSGRADEQFF	TGTGCCAGCGGGGTGACTAGCGGGAGGGCGGATGAGCAGTTCTTC
once	-	TRBV9	TRBJ2-5	CASSVLSTGETQYF	TGTGCCAGCAGCGTACTCAGTACCGGTGAGACCCAGTACTTC
-	-	TRBV7-2	TRBJ1-2	CASSLQGTYGYTF	TGTGCCAGCAGCCTCCAGGGGACCTATGGCTACACCTTC
-	TRBD2	TRBV7-7	TRBJ2-2	CASSLRSAGVAGELFF	TGTGCCAGCAGCTTAAGGTCCGCGGGAGTGGCCGGGGAGCTGTTTTTT
-	-	TRBV11-2	TRBJ1-1	CASSLVPSTEAFF	TGTGCCAGCAGCTTAGTCCCGAGCACTGAAGCTTTCTTT
-	-	TRBV7-6	TRBJ1-4	CASSLAGGSGSLFF	TGTGCCAGCAGCTTAGCGGGGGGCAGCGGGTCCCTGTTTTTT